This T cell receptor (beta chain) was profiled in a study of vaccination effects on CD4 cells after COVID-19. About the study: All participants had two doses of either the BNT162b2 or mRNA-1273 vaccine. A couple of convalescent patients gave samples 16 days and one week before vaccination.

Within the ViraFEST assay, antigen-specific CD4+ T cells underwent expansion with viral peptide pools prior to sequencing. Isolating CD4+ T cells followed approximately 11 days of culture. The person acquired a PCR-confirmed SARS-CoV-2 infection between March and December 2020. On this clone itself: What it binds is not known.

TCRdb's copy holds only in-frame clones and misses some; the assay was immunoSEQ multiplex PCR. The sample has 15,000 to 20,000 clones, approximately 81% seen once. Between the trimmed V and J ends, which lost 0 bases and 0 bases, there was a span of 6 bases. The CDR3 contains 14 residues. CDR1 is SGHRS, CDR2 YFSETQ, per germline. V and J are TRBV5-1 and TRBJ1-1; D is ambiguous. This sequence was found in a human donor who had a prior SARS-CoV-2 infection. The source material was CD4+ T cells from PBMCs cultured with SARS-CoV-2 spike peptides, sampled before COVID-19 vaccination. The CDR3 DNA reads as TGCGCCAGCAGCTTGGAAAGGCTGAACACTGAAGCTTTCTTT. It is translated as CASSLERLNTEAFF.